This T cell receptor beta chain is from a study of T cell responses to AZD1222 COVID-19 vaccine (dated by TCRdb to the early 2020s). Study-wide context: TCR sequencing was performed for roughly 250 trial participants, of whom some 200 were given two doses of AZD1222 and around 26 were given two doses of MenACWY control vaccine. Trial participants were enrolled into age subgroups of 18-55, 56-69 and 70-plus years, which contained about 150, 28 and 57 TCR-sequenced participants, respectively.

Note on this clone: Its antigen target is currently unknown. It has no much larger one-base neighbor in the sample; base qualities were not kept.

Spanning cysteine to phenylalanine, the CDR3 consists of 12 amino acids. Kept here is only the CDR3 DNA, which spans 36 bases and is read in frame from base 1. The paper's findings and limits, for the study overall: Reportedly, close to half of the unique spike-specific TCRs recognized epitopes lying outside the regions that are mutated in the B.1.351 and B.1.1.7 variants. In the small 56-69-year group, the increase in depth fell short of significance, most likely because of low power. Most participants were white British and females outnumbered males, and the authors suggested that clonal diversity may have been underestimated. Because no samples from the day 14 peak response were available, repertoires could be characterized only after the peak T cell response. Spike-specific TCR breadth and depth rose significantly after two AZD1222 doses compared with day 0 and with MenACWY recipients. Conclusions about previously exposed vaccinees are limited because only a handful of AZD1222 recipients were SARS-CoV-2 seropositive at baseline. The vaccine-associated CD4 TCRs covered the entire spike protein, and the dominant responses fell in regions 160-218 and 743-854.

The label giving this sample's time point can be read as: about 28 days (+/-7) after the second vaccine dose. AZD1222 recipients whose second dose came at about 4 weeks and those whose second dose came at about 12 weeks were combined into one group, since spike-specific TCR depth and breadth did not differ between the two schedules. The vaccinee samples were drawn from two UK trials, COV001 and COV002, one of which was a single-blind randomized controlled phase 2/3 trial testing AZD1222 (ChAdOx1 nCoV-19) in healthy adults. Trial participant PBMC samples were collected at day 0 and day 28 after the second dose for TCRbeta chain sequencing. The CDR3 regions of human TCRbeta chains were subjected to immunosequencing. On the authors' methods: TCRs in the repertoires were compared against a reference library of SARS-CoV-2-specific TCRs that had been generated with the MIRA antigen-specificity platform. Breadth was defined as the fraction of unique TCRs that were SARS-CoV-2-associated, and depth was defined as the fraction of total T cells that were SARS-CoV-2-associated. Using the MIRA data, each spike-specific TCR was mapped to the spike region that the TCR reacts to and placed in a CD4 or CD8 class. Log10-transformed breadth and depth values were compared by one-way ANOVA with Sidak's multiple comparisons tests. Held by TCRdb, this immuneACCESS table contains in-frame sequences only and omits some clones. Under half of the omission traces to an unresolved V gene where checked; the cause of the rest is unknown. The V and J calls and clone size come from that table; D and trimming were worked out from the DNA. For this sample the table gives 100,000 to 140,000 clones, of which about 90% were detected only once. The top ten clones comprise approximately 9.3% of the sample.

The sequencing used peripheral blood, collected 28 days after the second AZD1222 dose. The clonotype comes from an adult who received the AZD1222 COVID-19 vaccine. The chain uses TRBV12-1 and TRBJ2-7; the D call TRBD2 from the table was never checked on the DNA. TRBV12-1 has pseudogene status. In nucleotides, the sequence is TGTGCCAGCAGCCGGGACTACTACGAGCAGTACTTC. Its coded protein is CASSRDYYEQYF.